A selection of T cell receptor beta chains follows, all from one sample in a study of vaccination effects on CD4 cells after COVID-19. The assay was immunoSEQ multiplex PCR, and TCRdb's table has in-frame clones only and misses some. The data show about 63,000 clones, over 70% seen once. No cognate antigen is known for these TCRs. The sequences come from CD4+ T cells from PBMCs cultured with HCoV-OC43 spike peptides, collected before COVID-19 vaccination. The receptor source for this set is a human donor who received a COVID-19 vaccine. CDR3s include the opening cysteine and the closing phenylalanine or tryptophan. Each record gives: CDR3 protein, CDR3 DNA, V gene, clone size, D gene, J gene. D genes are given only for firm matches. Only part of the rows carry a size: once, few, many, or a class if the clone is expanded.

cdr3_aa: CASSYSVGVRADTQYF
cdr3_nt: TGTGCCAGCAGTTACTCCGTGGGTGTTAGGGCAGATACGCAGTATTTT
v_call: TRBV6-5
clone_size: -
d_call: -
j_call: TRBJ2-3

cdr3_aa: CASRLAQETQYF
cdr3_nt: TGTGCCAGCAGGCTCGCGCAGGAGACCCAGTACTTC
v_call: TRBV28
clone_size: -
d_call: -
j_call: TRBJ2-5

cdr3_aa: CASSVESRRTDTQYF
cdr3_nt: TGTGCCAGCAGCGTAGAATCCCGACGCACAGATACGCAGTATTTT
v_call: TRBV9
clone_size: -
d_call: -
j_call: TRBJ2-3

cdr3_aa: CASSLTGTTEAFF
cdr3_nt: TGTGCCAGCTCACTCACAGGTACCACCGAAGCTTTCTTT
v_call: TRBV18
clone_size: few
d_call: -
j_call: TRBJ1-1

cdr3_aa: CASSYSSGVQETQYF
cdr3_nt: TGTGCCAGCAGTTACTCATCCGGGGTCCAAGAGACCCAGTACTTC
v_call: TRBV6-5
clone_size: -
d_call: -
j_call: TRBJ2-5

cdr3_aa: CASSFDGNYGYTF
cdr3_nt: TGTGCCAGCAGCTTTGACGGGAACTATGGCTACACCTTC
v_call: TRBV5-5
clone_size: -
d_call: -
j_call: TRBJ1-2

cdr3_aa: CASTLRAGSTDTQYF
cdr3_nt: TGTGCCAGCACCCTTCGGGCAGGGAGCACAGATACGCAGTATTTT
v_call: TRBV7-2
clone_size: -
d_call: -
j_call: TRBJ2-3

cdr3_aa: CASSIVGYEAFF
cdr3_nt: TGTGCCAGTAGTATAGTGGGCTATGAAGCTTTCTTT
v_call: TRBV19
clone_size: -
d_call: -
j_call: TRBJ1-1

cdr3_aa: CATAPGSGANVLTF
cdr3_nt: TGTGCCACAGCCCCAGGGTCCGGGGCCAACGTCCTGACTTTC
v_call: TRBV24-1
clone_size: -
d_call: -
j_call: TRBJ2-6

cdr3_aa: CAISEQGSYNEQFF
cdr3_nt: TGTGCCATCAGTGAGCAAGGATCCTACAATGAGCAGTTCTTC
v_call: TRBV10-3
clone_size: -
d_call: -
j_call: TRBJ2-1

cdr3_aa: CASSERRQPYGYTF
cdr3_nt: TGTGCCAGCAGTGAACGCCGGCAGCCCTATGGCTACACCTTC
v_call: TRBV2
clone_size: -
d_call: -
j_call: TRBJ1-2

cdr3_aa: CASSPLDSGGAQYF
cdr3_nt: TGTGCCAGCTCACCACTTGACTCAGGGGGGGCCCAGTACTTC
v_call: TRBV18
clone_size: -
d_call: -
j_call: TRBJ2-5